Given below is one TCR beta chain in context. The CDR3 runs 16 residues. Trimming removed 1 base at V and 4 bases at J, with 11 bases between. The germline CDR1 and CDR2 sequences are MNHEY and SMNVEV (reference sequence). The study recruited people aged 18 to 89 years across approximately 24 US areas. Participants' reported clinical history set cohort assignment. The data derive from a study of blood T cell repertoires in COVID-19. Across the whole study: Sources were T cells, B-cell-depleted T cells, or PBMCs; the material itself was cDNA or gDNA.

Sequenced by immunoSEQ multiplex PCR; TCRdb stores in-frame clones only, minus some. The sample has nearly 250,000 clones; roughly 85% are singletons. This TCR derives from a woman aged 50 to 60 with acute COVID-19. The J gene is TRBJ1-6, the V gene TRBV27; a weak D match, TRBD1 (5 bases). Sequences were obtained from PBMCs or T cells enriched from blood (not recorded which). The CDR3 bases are TGTGCCAGCAGTTTATATTTCACAGGATATAATTCACCCCTCCACTTT. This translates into CASSLYFTGYNSPLHF.